This T cell receptor (beta chain) was sequenced for a study of CD8 T cells in ankylosing spondylitis. Whole-study results and caveats: Among TCR beta sequences, a motif of 7 to 9 highly homologous variants appeared characteristic of ankylosing spondylitis blood. Some of the motif variants had earlier been found in reactive arthritis patients' fluid and blood. The authors found the disease-linked clones to be CD8+ and relatively rare in peripheral blood.

This clonotype was counted between two and nine times. Its antigen is currently unknown. TCRdb reanalysed the 5' RACE reads using MiXCR and keeps one entry per CDR3 protein. Among over 700,000 distinct CDR3 sequences listed, about 20% were seen once. V gave up 7 bases and J gave up 2 bases, with 15 bases separating them. Germline V gene sequence: CDR1 MNHEY, CDR2 SMNVEV (reference sequence). The CDR3 has 15 amino acids. The source is a male donor with ankylosing spondylitis. Specimen: blood, either unsorted or a sorted T cell fraction (not recorded which). The chain links TRBV27 to TRBJ2-1; D gene unclear. Written as DNA, the CDR3 is TGTGCCAGCACCACGCTGCTGACACCCTACAATGAGCAGTTCTTC. Translated, it gives CASTTLLTPYNEQFF.